This TCR beta chain was retrieved from a study of cytomegalovirus exposure and HLA in healthy donors. Notes on the study in general: In vitro work confirmed that a few CMV-associated chains recognize CMV antigens.

The PCR contained 60 Vbeta and 13 Jbeta primers. This table comes from immunoSEQ multiplex PCR, and its TCRdb copy is limited to in-frame clones, with some not included. The table lists 100,000 to 150,000 clones, around 80% of them singletons. On this clone itself: Its matching antigen is unknown.

V lost 6 bases and J lost 2; bases outside the gene matches: 3. The CDR3 spans 14 residues. Germline CDR1 and CDR2: WNHNN and SYGVQD (reference sequence). Specimen: PBMCs. The sequence was obtained from a man aged 25 to 40 in good health and CMV-seropositive. This chain connects TRBV10-1 to TRBJ2-1; 8 bases fit TRBD2. CDR3 in DNA: TGCGCCAGCAGCCAGCGGGAGACCTACAATGAGCAGTTCTTC. Translation: CASSQRETYNEQFF.